Detailed here is one TCR beta chain. What this receptor recognizes is not known. Base-call qualities are not available, and no considerably larger clone is one nucleotide away. V was cut back by 6 bases and J by 4 bases, leaving a gap of 10 bases between them. The CDR3 holds 12 amino acids from the cysteine to the phenylalanine. Of all the DNA, just the CDR3 is kept, 36 bases in frame from base 1. Libraries were constructed by PCR. Sequencing instrument: Illumina HiSeq 2000. TCRdb reran the public reads through fastp at Q25 and MiXCR, keeping productive beta chains. Each CDR3 protein appears once, grouped with its most common genes and DNA. For this sample there are about 15,000 distinct CDR3 sequences; roughly 47% appear just once. The leading ten clones occupy less than 60% of the sample. The data originate from a study of tumor-infiltrating lymphocytes in oesophageal squamous cell carcinoma listed by TCRdb under 2016.

Sequencing was done on a sample of blood. The V gene is TRBV12-3 or TRBV12-4 and the J gene is TRBJ2-7, with no reliable assignment of the D segment. This receptor was taken from a male donor with esophageal squamous cell carcinoma. The nucleotide sequence is TGTGCCAGCAGCTTCGCGGCTTACGAGCAGTACTTC. Translation gives CASSFAAYEQYF.